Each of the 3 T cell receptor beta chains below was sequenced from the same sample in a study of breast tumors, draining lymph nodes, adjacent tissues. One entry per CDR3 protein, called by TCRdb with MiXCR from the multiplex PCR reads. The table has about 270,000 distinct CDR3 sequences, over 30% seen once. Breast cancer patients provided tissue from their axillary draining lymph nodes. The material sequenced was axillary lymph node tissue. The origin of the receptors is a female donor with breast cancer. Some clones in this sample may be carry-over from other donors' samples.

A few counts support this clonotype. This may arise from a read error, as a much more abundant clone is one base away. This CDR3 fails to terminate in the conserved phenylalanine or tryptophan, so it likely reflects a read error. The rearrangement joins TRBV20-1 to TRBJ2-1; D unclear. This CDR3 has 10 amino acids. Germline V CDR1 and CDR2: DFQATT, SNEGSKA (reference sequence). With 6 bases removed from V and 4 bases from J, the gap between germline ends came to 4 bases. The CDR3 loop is CSAAYNEQFS. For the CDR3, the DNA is TGCAGTGCCGCGTACAATGAGCAGTTCTCC.

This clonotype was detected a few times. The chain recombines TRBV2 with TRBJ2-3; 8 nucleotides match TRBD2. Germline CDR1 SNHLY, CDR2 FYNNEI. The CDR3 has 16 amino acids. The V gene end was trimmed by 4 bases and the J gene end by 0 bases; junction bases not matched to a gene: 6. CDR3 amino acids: CASSVAGRASTDTQYF. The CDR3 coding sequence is TGTGCCAGCAGTGTGGCCGGGAGGGCTAGCACAGATACGCAGTATTTT.

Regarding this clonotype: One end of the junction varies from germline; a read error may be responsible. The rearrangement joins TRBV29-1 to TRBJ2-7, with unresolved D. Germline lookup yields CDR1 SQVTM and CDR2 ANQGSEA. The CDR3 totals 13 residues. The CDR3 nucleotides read TGCAGCGGTGCTCCTACTCCTCGCTACGAGCAATACTTC. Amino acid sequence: CSGAPTPRYEQYF.